The sequence of this T cell receptor (beta chain) was determined in a study of T-cell memory formation after mild COVID-19. Study context: Clustering of TCRs was largely donor specific.

Via MiXCR, TCRdb re-called the 5' RACE reads, giving one row per CDR3 protein. Among roughly 280,000 distinct CDR3 sequences listed, roughly 8.2% were seen once. This clonotype has ten or more counts. Its specificity is not known. Findings and limits, study-wide: Some responding clones appeared in pre-infection memory, suggesting cross-reactive memory joined.

Unmatched junction bases numbered 3, after V lost 5 bases and J lost 4 bases. Germline values: CDR1 SQVTM, CDR2 ANQGSEA. The CDR3 totals 12 residues. The TCR originated in a man between 18 and 29 years old who had mild COVID-19 (a few samples of this study predate the infection). Cell type and time point are not known. V gene TRBV29-1 combines with J gene TRBJ2-5, with TRBD1 identical over 8 bases. Sequenced: PBMCs or a T cell subset sorted from them (not recorded which). CDR3 amino acids: CSVRQGIETQYF. CDR3 coding DNA: TGCAGCGTTAGACAGGGGATAGAGACCCAGTACTTC.